The TCR beta chain described here comes from a study of blood T cell repertoires in COVID-19. Study-level information: T cells, B-cell-depleted T cells, or PBMCs supplied cDNA or gDNA.

In the original processing: Reference gene primer amplification gave estimated nucleated cell counts. Some clones are missing from TCRdb's copy, which holds only in-frame ones; the method was immunoSEQ multiplex PCR. That table is the source of V, J and clone size, and D and trimming were worked out from the DNA. The table has approximately 300,000 clones, over 75% seen once. The CDR3 runs 13 residues. The germline V gene encodes CDR1 SGHAT and CDR2 FQNNGV. Remarks on this clone: A read error may produce the germline difference seen at one junction end.

The cohort comprised adults aged about 18 to 100 years residing in 20 to 25 US areas. Symptom resolution, clearance, or two negative PCRs marked donors in Cohort 3 as recovered. V and J are TRBV11-2 and TRBJ2-1; 7 nucleotides align to TRBD2. The clonotype originates from a woman in her 30s who had recovered from COVID-19. What was sequenced was PBMCs or T cells enriched from blood (not recorded which). The CDR3 protein is CAGRALSNNEQFF. In DNA form, the CDR3 reads TGTGCCGGGAGGGCCCTCTCCAACAATGAGCAGTTCTTC.